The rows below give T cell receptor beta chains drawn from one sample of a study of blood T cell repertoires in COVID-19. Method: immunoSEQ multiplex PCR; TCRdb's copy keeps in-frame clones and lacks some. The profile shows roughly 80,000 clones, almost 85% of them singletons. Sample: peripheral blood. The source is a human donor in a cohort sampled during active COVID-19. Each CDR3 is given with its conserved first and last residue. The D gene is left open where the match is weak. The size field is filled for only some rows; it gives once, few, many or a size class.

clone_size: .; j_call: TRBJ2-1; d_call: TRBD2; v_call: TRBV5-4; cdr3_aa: CASSLLLRGGREQFF; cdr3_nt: TGTGCCAGCAGCTTGTTGTTGCGGGGGGGCCGGGAGCAGTTCTTC
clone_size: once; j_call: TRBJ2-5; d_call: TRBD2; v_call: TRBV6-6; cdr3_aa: CASSYYGTTNHQYF; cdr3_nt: TGTGCCAGCAGTTATTACGGGACTACCAATCATCAGTACTTC
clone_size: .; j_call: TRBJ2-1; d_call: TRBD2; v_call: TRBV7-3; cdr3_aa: CASSLGGGLYNEQFF; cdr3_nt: TGTGCCAGCAGCTTAGGCGGGGGGCTTTACAATGAGCAGTTCTTC
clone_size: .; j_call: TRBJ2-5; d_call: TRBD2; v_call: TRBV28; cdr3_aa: CASRKTSGGYQETQYF; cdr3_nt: TGTGCCAGCAGAAAGACTAGCGGGGGGTACCAAGAGACCCAGTACTTC
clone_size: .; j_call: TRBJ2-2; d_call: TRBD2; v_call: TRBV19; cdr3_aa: CASSMKSGAANTGELFF; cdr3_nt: TGTGCCAGTAGTATGAAGAGCGGGGCTGCGAACACCGGGGAGCTGTTTTTT
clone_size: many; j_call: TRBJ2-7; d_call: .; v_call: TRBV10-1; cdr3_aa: CASSESIRGSVIRSSYEQYF; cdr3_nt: TGCGCCAGCAGTGAGTCGATACGGGGATCCGTAATCCGAAGCTCCTACGAGCAGTACTTC
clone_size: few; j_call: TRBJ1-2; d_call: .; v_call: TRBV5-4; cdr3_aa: CASSSTLYGYTF; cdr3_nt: TGTGCCAGCAGCTCAACTCTCTATGGCTACACCTTC
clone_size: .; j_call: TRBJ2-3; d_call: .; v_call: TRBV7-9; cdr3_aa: CASSSSGTDTQYF; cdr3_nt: TGTGCCAGCAGCTCTTCCGGCACAGATACGCAGTATTTT
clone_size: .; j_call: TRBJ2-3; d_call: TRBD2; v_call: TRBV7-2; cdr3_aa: CASSFSGGADTQYF; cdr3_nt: TGTGCCAGCAGCTTTAGCGGGGGGGCGGATACGCAGTATTTT
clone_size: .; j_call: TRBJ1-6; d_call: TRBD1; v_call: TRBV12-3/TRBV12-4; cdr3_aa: CASSLDRESPLHF; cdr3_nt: TGTGCCAGCAGCCTAGACAGGGAATCACCCCTCCACTTT
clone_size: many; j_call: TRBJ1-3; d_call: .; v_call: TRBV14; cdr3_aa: CASSRDFAGNTIYF; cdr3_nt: TGTGCCAGCAGCAGGGACTTTGCTGGAAACACCATATATTTT
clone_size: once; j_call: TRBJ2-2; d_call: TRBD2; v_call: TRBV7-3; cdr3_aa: CASSPMSGGLTGELFF; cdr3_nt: TGTGCCAGCAGCCCGATGAGCGGGGGTCTCACCGGGGAGCTGTTTTTT
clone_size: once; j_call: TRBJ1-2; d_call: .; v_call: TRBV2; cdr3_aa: CASSVPGENYGYTF; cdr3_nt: TGTGCCAGCAGTGTCCCGGGAGAGAACTATGGCTACACCTTC
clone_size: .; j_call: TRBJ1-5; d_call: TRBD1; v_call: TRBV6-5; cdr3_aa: CASSRTGVNQPQHF; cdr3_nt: TGTGCCAGCAGTCGAACAGGGGTCAATCAGCCCCAGCATTTT
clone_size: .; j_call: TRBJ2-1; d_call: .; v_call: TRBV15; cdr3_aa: CATSRGSNQFF; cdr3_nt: TGTGCCACCAGCAGAGGAAGCAACCAGTTCTTC
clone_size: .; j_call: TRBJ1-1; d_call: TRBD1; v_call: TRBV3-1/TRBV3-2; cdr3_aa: CASSPLRTGGTEAFF; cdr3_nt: TGTGCCAGCAGCCCTCTCAGGACAGGGGGCACTGAAGCTTTCTTT
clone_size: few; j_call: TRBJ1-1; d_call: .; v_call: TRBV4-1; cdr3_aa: CASARDGSTEAFF; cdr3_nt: TGCGCCAGCGCGCGGGACGGAAGCACTGAAGCTTTCTTT
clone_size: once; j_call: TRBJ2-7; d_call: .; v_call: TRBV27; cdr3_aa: CASSSAGSGSYEQYF; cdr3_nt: TGTGCCAGCAGTTCCGCCGGGAGTGGGTCCTACGAGCAGTACTTC
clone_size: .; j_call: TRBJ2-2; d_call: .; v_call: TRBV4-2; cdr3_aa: CASSQDLSGELFF; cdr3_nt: TGTGCCAGCAGCCAAGATCTTTCCGGGGAGCTGTTTTTT
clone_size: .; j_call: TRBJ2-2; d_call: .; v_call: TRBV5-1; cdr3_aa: CASSLVERRSGELFF; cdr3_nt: TGCGCCAGCAGCTTGGTAGAGAGGAGGTCCGGGGAGCTGTTTTTT
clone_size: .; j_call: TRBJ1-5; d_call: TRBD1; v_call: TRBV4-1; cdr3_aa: CASSQVDQGGQPQHF; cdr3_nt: TGCGCCAGCAGCCAAGTGGATCAGGGGGGTCAGCCCCAGCATTTT
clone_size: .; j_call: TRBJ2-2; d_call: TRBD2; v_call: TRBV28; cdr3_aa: CASLRGDNTGELFF; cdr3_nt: TGTGCCAGCCTACGGGGGGACAACACCGGGGAGCTGTTTTTT
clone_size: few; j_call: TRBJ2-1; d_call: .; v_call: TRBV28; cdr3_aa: CASTRGSSYNEQFF; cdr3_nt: TGTGCCAGCACCAGGGGAAGCTCCTACAATGAGCAGTTCTTC
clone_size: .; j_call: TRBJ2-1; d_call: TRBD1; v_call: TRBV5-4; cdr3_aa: CASSSGTGLFNEQFF; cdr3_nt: TGTGCCAGCAGTTCCGGGACAGGGCTTTTTAATGAGCAGTTCTTC
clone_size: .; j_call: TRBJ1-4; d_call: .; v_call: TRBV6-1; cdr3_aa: CASSEFPAGTNEKLFF; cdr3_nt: TGTGCCAGCAGTGAATTTCCGGCAGGGACTAATGAAAAACTGTTTTTT
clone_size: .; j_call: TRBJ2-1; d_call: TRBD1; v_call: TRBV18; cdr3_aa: CASSPDRDNNEQFF; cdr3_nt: TGTGCCAGCTCCCCCGACAGGGATAACAATGAGCAGTTCTTC
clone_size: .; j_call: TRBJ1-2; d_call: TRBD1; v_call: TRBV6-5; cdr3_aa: CASSSGQGRRYTF; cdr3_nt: TGTGCCAGCAGCTCTGGACAGGGGAGACGCTACACCTTC
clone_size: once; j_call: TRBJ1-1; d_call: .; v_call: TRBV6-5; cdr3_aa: CASSSGMSGEAFF; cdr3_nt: TGTGCCAGCAGCTCGGGAATGTCGGGTGAAGCTTTCTTT
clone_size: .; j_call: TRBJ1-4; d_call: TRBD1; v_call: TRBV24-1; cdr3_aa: CATSDGGQGAGEKLFF; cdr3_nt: TGTGCCACCAGTGATGGGGGACAGGGGGCGGGAGAAAAACTGTTTTTT
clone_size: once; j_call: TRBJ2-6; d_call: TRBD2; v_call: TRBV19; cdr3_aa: CASSMGGTYSGANVLTF; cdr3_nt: TGTGCCAGTAGTATGGGGGGGACCTACTCTGGGGCCAACGTCCTGACTTTC
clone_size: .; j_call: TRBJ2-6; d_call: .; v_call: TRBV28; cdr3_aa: CASTTAGANVLTF; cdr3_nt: TGTGCCAGCACGACAGCTGGGGCCAACGTCCTGACTTTC
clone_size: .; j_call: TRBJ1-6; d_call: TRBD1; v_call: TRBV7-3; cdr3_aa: CASSPTGGDNSPLHF; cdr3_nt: TGTGCCAGCAGCCCGACAGGGGGTGATAATTCACCCCTCCACTTT
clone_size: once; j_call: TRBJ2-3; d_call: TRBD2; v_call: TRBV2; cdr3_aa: CASSGVPLAGANTDTQYF; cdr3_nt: TGTGCCAGCAGTGGGGTCCCCCTAGCGGGGGCGAACACAGATACGCAGTATTTT
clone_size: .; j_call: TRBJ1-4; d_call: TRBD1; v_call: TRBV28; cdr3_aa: CASSSRGQGAYRTNEKLFF; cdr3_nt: TGTGCCAGCAGTTCGCGGGGACAGGGGGCGTATCGAACTAATGAAAAACTGTTTTTT
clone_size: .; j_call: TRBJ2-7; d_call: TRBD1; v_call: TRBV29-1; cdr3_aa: CSVIQGPEQYF; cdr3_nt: TGCAGCGTTATACAGGGGCCCGAGCAGTACTTC
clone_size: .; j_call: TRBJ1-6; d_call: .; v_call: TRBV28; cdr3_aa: CASSSPSSYNSPLHF; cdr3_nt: TGTGCCAGCAGTTCACCGAGCTCCTATAATTCACCCCTCCACTTT
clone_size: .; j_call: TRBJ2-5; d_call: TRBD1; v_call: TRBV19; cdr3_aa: CASSPRDSQETQYF; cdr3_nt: TGTGCCAGTAGTCCTAGGGACAGCCAAGAGACCCAGTACTTC
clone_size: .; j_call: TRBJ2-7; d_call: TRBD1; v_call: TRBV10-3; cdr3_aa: CAIRYRDSRGEQYF; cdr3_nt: TGTGCCATCAGGTACCGGGACAGTAGGGGCGAGCAGTACTTC
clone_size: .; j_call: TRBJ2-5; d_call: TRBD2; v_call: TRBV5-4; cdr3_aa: CASSSGTSPRETQYF; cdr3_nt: TGTGCCAGCAGCTCCGGGACTAGCCCGCGGGAGACCCAGTACTTC
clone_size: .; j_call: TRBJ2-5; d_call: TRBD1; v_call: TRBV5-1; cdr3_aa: CASSRTGASETQYF; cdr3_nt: TGCGCCAGCAGCCGGACAGGGGCCTCGGAGACCCAGTACTTC
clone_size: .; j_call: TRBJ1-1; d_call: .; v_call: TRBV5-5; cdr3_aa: CASSLPMNTEAFF; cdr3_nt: TGTGCCAGCAGCTTGCCTATGAACACTGAAGCTTTCTTT
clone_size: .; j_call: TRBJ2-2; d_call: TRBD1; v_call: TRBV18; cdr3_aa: CASSPTGEAGELFF; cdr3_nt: TGTGCCAGCTCACCGACAGGGGAGGCCGGGGAGCTGTTTTTT
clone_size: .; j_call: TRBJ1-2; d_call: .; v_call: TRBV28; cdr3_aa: CASSLSLRRYGYTF; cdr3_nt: TGTGCCAGCAGCCTCAGTCTGAGGAGATATGGCTACACCTTC
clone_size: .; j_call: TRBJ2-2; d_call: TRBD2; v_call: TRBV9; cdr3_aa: CASSGTSGAFTGELFF; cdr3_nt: TGTGCCAGCAGCGGGACTAGCGGGGCCTTCACCGGGGAGCTGTTTTTT
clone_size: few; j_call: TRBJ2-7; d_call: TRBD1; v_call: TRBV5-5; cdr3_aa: CASRITGALSYEQYF; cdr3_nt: TGTGCCAGCAGGATTACAGGGGCCCTCTCCTACGAGCAGTACTTC
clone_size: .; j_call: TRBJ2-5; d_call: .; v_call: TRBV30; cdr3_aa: CAFGPSGDQETQYF; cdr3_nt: TGTGCCTTCGGACCGTCCGGGGACCAAGAGACCCAGTACTTC
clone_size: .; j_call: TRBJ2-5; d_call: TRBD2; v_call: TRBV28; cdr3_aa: CASSTAGGPTETQYF; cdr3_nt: TGTGCCAGCAGCACGGCGGGGGGGCCTACGGAGACCCAGTACTTC
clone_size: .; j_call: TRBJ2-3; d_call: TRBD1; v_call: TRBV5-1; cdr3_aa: CASSLVVTGGFTDTQYF; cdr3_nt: TGCGCCAGCAGCTTGGTTGTTACAGGGGGCTTCACAGATACGCAGTATTTT
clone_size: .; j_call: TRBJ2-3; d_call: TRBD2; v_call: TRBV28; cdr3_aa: CATSGEIDTQYF; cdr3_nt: TGTGCCACTAGCGGGGAGATAGATACGCAGTATTTT
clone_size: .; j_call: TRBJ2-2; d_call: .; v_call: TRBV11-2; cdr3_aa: CASSPSVGLAGELFF; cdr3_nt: TGTGCCAGCAGCCCGTCAGTGGGGCTGGCCGGGGAGCTGTTTTTT
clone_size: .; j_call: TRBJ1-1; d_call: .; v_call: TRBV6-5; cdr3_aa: CASMHGGEAFF; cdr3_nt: TGTGCCAGCATGCACGGGGGTGAAGCTTTCTTT
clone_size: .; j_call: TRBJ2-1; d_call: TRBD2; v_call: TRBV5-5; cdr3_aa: CASSLLLAPNNEQFF; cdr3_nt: TGTGCCAGCAGCTTGTTACTAGCGCCCAACAATGAGCAGTTCTTC
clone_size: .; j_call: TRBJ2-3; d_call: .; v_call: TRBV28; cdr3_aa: CASSIPLSGTDTQYF; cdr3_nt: TGTGCCAGCAGTATCCCGTTGTCAGGAACAGATACGCAGTATTTT
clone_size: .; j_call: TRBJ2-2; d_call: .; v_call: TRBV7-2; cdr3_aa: CASSYGTRGRSGELFF; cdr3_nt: TGTGCCAGCAGCTACGGGACTCGTGGTCGATCCGGGGAGCTGTTTTTT
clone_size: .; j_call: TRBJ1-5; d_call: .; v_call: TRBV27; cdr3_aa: CASSPTGFPNQPQHF; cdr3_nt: TGTGCCAGCAGTCCTACAGGGTTCCCAAATCAGCCCCAGCATTTT
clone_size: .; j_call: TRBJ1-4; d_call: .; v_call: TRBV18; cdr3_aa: CASHDTPGANEKLFF; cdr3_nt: TGTGCCAGCCACGACACCCCGGGGGCTAATGAAAAACTGTTTTTT
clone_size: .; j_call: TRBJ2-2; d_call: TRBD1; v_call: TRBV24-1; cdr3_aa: CATSKDRVPGELFF; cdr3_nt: TGTGCCACCAGTAAGGACAGGGTTCCCGGGGAGCTGTTTTTT
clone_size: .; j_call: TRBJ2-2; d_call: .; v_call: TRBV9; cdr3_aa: CASRTGFTGELFF; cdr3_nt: TGTGCCAGCAGGACAGGCTTTACCGGGGAGCTGTTTTTT
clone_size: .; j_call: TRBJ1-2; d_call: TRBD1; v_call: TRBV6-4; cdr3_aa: CASSVGQGDYGYTF; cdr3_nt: TGTGCCAGCAGTGTGGGACAGGGGGACTATGGCTACACCTTC